The present TCR beta chain was sequenced within a study of shared clonotypes between healthy human individuals. This CDR3 contains 13 residues. Germline values: CDR1 SQVTM, CDR2 ANQGSEA. Trimming left V 5 bases short and J 7 bases short, with 17 bases between. CD45RO-negative cells were positively selected for CCR7, leaving out terminally differentiated effector memory CD45RA+ cells. This table comes from immunoSEQ multiplex PCR, and its TCRdb copy is limited to in-frame clones, with some not included. The table records under 850,000 clones, 92% of them present only once. The TCR sequence derives from a man between 25 and 39 years old in good health. The chain uses TRBV29-1 and TRBJ2-5, with D perhaps TRBD2 (6 bases). Sequencing input: naive CD8+ T cells sorted from blood. This CDR3 is CSVYTVTEGTQYF. CDR3 nucleotide sequence: TGCAGCGTTTATACGGTCACGGAGGGGACCCAGTACTTC.